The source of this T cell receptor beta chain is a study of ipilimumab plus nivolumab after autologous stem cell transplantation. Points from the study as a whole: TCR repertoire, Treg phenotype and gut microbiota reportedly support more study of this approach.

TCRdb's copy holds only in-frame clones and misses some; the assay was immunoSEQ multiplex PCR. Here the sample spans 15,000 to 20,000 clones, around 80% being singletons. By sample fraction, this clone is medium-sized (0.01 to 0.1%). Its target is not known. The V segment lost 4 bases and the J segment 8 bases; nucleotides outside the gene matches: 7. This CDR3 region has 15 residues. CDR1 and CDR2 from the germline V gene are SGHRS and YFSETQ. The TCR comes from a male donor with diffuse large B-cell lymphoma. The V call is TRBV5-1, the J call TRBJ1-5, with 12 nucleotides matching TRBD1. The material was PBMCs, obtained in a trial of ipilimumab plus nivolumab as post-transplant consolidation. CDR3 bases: TGCGCCAGCAGCAGGGGGACAGGGGGCGGGGAGCCCCAGCATTTT. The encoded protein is CASSRGTGGGEPQHF. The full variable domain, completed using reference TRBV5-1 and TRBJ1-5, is KAGVTQTPRYLIKTRGQQVTLSCSPISGHRSVSWYQQTPGQGLQFLFEYFSETQRNKGNFPGRFSGRQFSNSRSEMNVSTLELGDSALYLCASSRGTGGGEPQHFGDGTRLSIL.